Sequencing of this TCR beta chain was carried out in a study of cytomegalovirus exposure and HLA in healthy donors. Study-wide results and caveats: It was about 180 TCR beta chains that were listed as cytomegalovirus-associated.

Trimming took off 5 bases at V and 5 bases at J, with 12 bases between the two ends. CDR1 is KGHSH, CDR2 LQKENI, per germline. The CDR3 covers 14 residues. This clone was counted a few times. What it recognizes is unknown. This PCR relied on a set of 60 Vbeta primers and 13 Jbeta primers. As processed by the authors: Unique TCR beta chains totaled approximately 83 million in a later count, with around 11 million of them shared. Sequencing was performed with immunoSEQ multiplex PCR; in TCRdb, only in-frame clones are kept and a portion is missing. V, J and clone size were drawn from that table, and D and trimming were deduced from the DNA. The sample holds tens of thousands of clones, 55% to 75% seen once.

The sample consisted of PBMCs. V and J are TRBV18 and TRBJ1-4; D unclear. This TCR was sampled from a woman aged 40 to 50 in good health and CMV-seropositive. The CDR3 DNA follows: TGTGCCAGCTCAACGAGCGTTGCGAATGAAAAACTGTTTTTT. It codes for CASSTSVANEKLFF.